Each of the 24 T cell receptor beta chains below was sequenced from the same sample in a study of T cell responses to AZD1222 COVID-19 vaccine. Data came from immunoSEQ multiplex PCR; TCRdb stores just in-frame clones and leaves some out. The table lists tens of thousands of clones, around 80% of them singletons. This specimen consisted of peripheral blood, obtained 28 days after the second AZD1222 dose. These receptors were obtained from an adult who received the AZD1222 COVID-19 vaccine.

V is TRBV7-3 and J is TRBJ2-1; TRBD2 matches 8 bases. The CDR3 is 16 amino acids. Germline lookup yields CDR1 SGHTA and CDR2 FQGTGA. After removal of 5 bases from V and 6 bases from J, the junction contained 12 bases not matched to a gene. The chain's CDR3 is CASSATPAGASNEQFF. The CDR3 DNA is TGTGCCAGCAGCGCTACCCCAGCGGGAGCTTCCAATGAGCAGTTCTTC.

The rearrangement joins TRBV11-2 to TRBJ1-1; D unclear. Trimming stripped 5 bases from V and 0 bases from J, with 25 bases between. CDR3 length equals 19 residues. Germline V CDR1 and CDR2: SGHAT, FQNNGV. CDR3 loop: CASSLQTRAFQGMNTEAFF. The CDR3 region has the DNA TGTGCCAGCAGCCTACAAACCCGGGCCTTTCAAGGGATGAACACTGAAGCTTTCTTT. The full variable domain, completed using reference TRBV11-2 and TRBJ1-1, is EAGVAQSPRYKIIEKRQSVAFWCNPISGHATLYWYQQILGQGPKLLIQFQNNGVVDDSQLPKDRFSAERLKGVDSTLKIQPAKLEDSAVYLCASSLQTRAFQGMNTEAFFGQGTRLTVV.

The rearrangement joins TRBV19 to TRBJ2-1, with TRBD1 matching 10 bases. The CDR3 runs to 16 residues. J was trimmed by 7 bases and V by 3 bases; bases with no gene match: 9. CDR1 and CDR2 (germline): LNHDA, SQIVND (reference sequence). CDR3 nucleotide sequence: TGTGCCAGTAGTATCCTAGGGACAGGGGATATGAATGAGCAGTTCTTC. Amino acids: CASSILGTGDMNEQFF. Based on the CDR3 plus reference TRBV19 and TRBJ2-1, the full variable domain is DGGITQSPKYLFRKEGQNVTLSCEQNLNHDAMYWYRQDPGQGLRLIYYSQIVNDFQKGDIAEGYSVSREKKESFPLTVTSAQKNPTAFYLCASSILGTGDMNEQFFGPGTRLTVL.

This clone was observed once. V is TRBV5-1 and J is TRBJ1-2, with a weak D call TRBD1 (5 bases). Germline V gives CDR1 SGHRS, CDR2 YFSETQ. The CDR3 is 15 residues long. V was trimmed by 1 base and J by 2 bases, leaving 12 bases between them. This CDR3 reads CASSLLGTVNYGYTF. The CDR3 DNA is TGCGCCAGCAGCTTGTTGGGGACCGTCAACTATGGCTACACCTTC.

This chain uses TRBV19 with TRBJ1-5; no definite D call. The length of the CDR3 is 14 residues. The V end lost 3 bases, the J end lost 0 bases, and 6 bases lay between the germline ends. CDR1 and CDR2 from the germline V gene are LNHDA and SQIVND (reference sequence). DNA of the CDR3: TGTGCCAGTAGTATCAGGCTTAGCAATCAGCCCCAGCATTTT. Its protein product is CASSIRLSNQPQHF.

The rearrangement joins TRBV27 to TRBJ2-6, with D unresolved. Trimming stripped 6 bases from V and 3 bases from J, with 9 bases between. CDR1 and CDR2 from the germline V gene are MNHEY and SMNVEV (reference sequence). There are 14 residues in the CDR3. The CDR3 nucleotides are TGTGCCAGCAGCAGCTTATTTGGGGCCAACGTCCTGACTTTC. Translating gives CASSSLFGANVLTF.

The chain carries TRBV6-5 and TRBJ1-1; TRBD1 matches 7 bases. J lost 4 bases, V lost 6 bases, and 8 bases had no gene match. CDR1 MNHEY and CDR2 SVGAGI come from the germline V gene. CDR3 length: 14 residues. This CDR3 is CASRHRGVSTEAFF. Written as DNA, the CDR3 is TGTGCCAGCAGGCACAGGGGAGTGAGCACTGAAGCTTTCTTT.

The rearrangement uses TRBV5-4 and TRBJ1-5, with no clear D. The CDR3 has 10 residues. The germline V gene has CDR1 SGHNT and CDR2 YYREEE (reference sequence). V was clipped by 7 bases and J by 9 bases, with 8 bases between them. The CDR3 loop is CASRSGPQHF. The CDR3 nucleotides are TGTGCCAGCCGCTCGGGGCCCCAGCATTTT.

The chain employs TRBV28 and TRBJ1-1, with 7 bases that match TRBD1. The germline V gene encodes CDR1 MDHEN and CDR2 SYDVKM. V lost 5 bases to trimming and J lost 1 base; unmatched junction nucleotides: 4. This CDR3 is built from 14 residues. The CDR3 region has the DNA TGTGCCAGCAGTCCAGGGGGAGAGAACACTGAAGCTTTCTTT. Protein sequence: CASSPGGENTEAFF.

The V and J genes are TRBV21-1 and TRBJ1-1; TRBD1 is the table's D call, not checked against the DNA. TRBV21-1 is classified as a pseudogene. CDR3 size: 15 residues. DNA of the CDR3: TGTGCCAGCAGCAAACGGAACAGGGGGCCGACTGAAGCTTTCTTT. Residues: CASSKRNRGPTEAFF.

The V and J genes are TRBV19 and TRBJ1-4; no reliable D call. The ends were cut back, 3 bases at V and 5 bases at J, with 10 bases in the middle. Germline-derived CDR1 and CDR2 are LNHDA and SQIVND (reference sequence). The CDR3 sequence is 14 residues long. CDR3 in amino acids: CASSIRARNEKLFF. DNA for the CDR3: TGTGCCAGTAGTATCCGGGCTCGAAATGAAAAACTGTTTTTT.

This chain uses TRBV18 with TRBJ2-6, with no clear D. V was shortened by 1 base and J by 2 bases, with 6 bases between the two germline ends. Germline-derived CDR1 and CDR2 are KGHSH and LQKENI. There are 15 residues in the CDR3. CDR3 in DNA: TGTGCCAGCTCACCACAGAGAACTGGGGCCAACGTCCTGACTTTC. It encodes CASSPQRTGANVLTF.

The chain combines TRBV6-5 with TRBJ2-3, with D perhaps given as TRBD1 or TRBD2 (5 bases each). The ends were cut back, 7 bases at V and 1 base at J, with 9 bases in the middle. The CDR3 is 13 amino acids. Germline CDR1 is MNHEY and CDR2 is SVGAGI. CDR3 coding DNA: TGTGCCAGCACTGGGGACGGCACAGATACGCAGTATTTT. Protein sequence: CASTGDGTDTQYF.

The chain has TRBV19 and TRBJ1-4, with TRBD1 matching over 7 bases. The CDR3 is 13 amino acids. V was pared by 7 bases and J by 7 bases, with 6 bases of the junction left unmatched. Germline values: CDR1 LNHDA, CDR2 SQIVND (reference sequence). The CDR3 loop reads CASKSGQVEKLFF. CDR3 sequence (DNA): TGTGCCAGTAAATCCGGACAGGTTGAAAAACTGTTTTTT. Filled out from reference TRBV19 and TRBJ1-4, the complete variable domain reads DGGITQSPKYLFRKEGQNVTLSCEQNLNHDAMYWYRQDPGQGLRLIYYSQIVNDFQKGDIAEGYSVSREKKESFPLTVTSAQKNPTAFYLCASKSGQVEKLFFGSGTQLSVL.

The V call is TRBV10-3, the J call TRBJ2-2; 8 bases agree with TRBD1. V was pared by 4 bases and J by 5 bases, with 6 bases of the junction left unmatched. CDR3 length equals 15 residues. Germline CDR1 and CDR2: ENHRY and SYGVKD. CDR3: CAISVQGARTGELFF. DNA of the CDR3: TGTGCCATCAGTGTTCAGGGGGCGCGGACCGGGGAGCTGTTTTTT.

The chain employs TRBV30 and TRBJ1-1; perhaps TRBD1 as D (6 bases). The V gene's germline CDR1 is GTSNPN and CDR2 SVGIG (reference sequence). Trimming stripped 3 bases from V and 1 base from J, with 18 bases between. This CDR3 is built from 16 residues. The CDR3 reads CAWRNPGDKRNTEAFF. CDR3 bases: TGTGCCTGGAGGAACCCAGGGGATAAGCGGAACACTGAAGCTTTCTTT.

This clone has a single count. One end of the junction fails to match germline, which may point to a read error. Other DNA sequences of this sample code for an identical CDR3. J is TRBJ2-7 and V is TRBV7-3, with TRBD1 as a possible D gene (5 bases). The CDR3 runs 15 residues. The germline gives CDR1 SGHTA, CDR2 FQGTGA. Written as DNA, the CDR3 is TGCGCCAGCAGCTTAGAGGTGACAGACACCTCCGAGCAGTACTTC. Translation: CASSLEVTDTSEQYF.

This clone was detected a few times. V is TRBV19 and J is TRBJ1-1; TRBD1 matches at 7 bases. V lost 6 bases to trimming and J lost 1 base; unmatched junction nucleotides: 17. The CDR3 contains 18 residues. The germline gives CDR1 LNHDA, CDR2 SQIVND (reference sequence). The CDR3 reads CASRAALGLGQRNTEAFF. CDR3 coding DNA: TGTGCCAGTAGAGCCGCCTTGGGCTTGGGACAGAGGAACACTGAAGCTTTCTTT.

The gene calls are TRBV9 and TRBJ1-5; 9 bases match TRBD1. The V gene end was trimmed by 3 bases and the J gene end by 3 bases; junction bases not matched to a gene: 7. Looked up from germline, CDR1 is SGDLS and CDR2 is YYNGEE. CDR3 size: 16 residues. The CDR3 is CASSAWDRVNNQPQHF. As DNA, the CDR3 is TGTGCCAGCAGCGCTTGGGACAGGGTGAACAATCAGCCCCAGCATTTT.

The chain combines TRBV7-2 with TRBJ2-7, with TRBD1 matching over 7 bases. This CDR3 comprises 14 residues. In germline, CDR1 is SGHTA, CDR2 FQGNSA. Germline trimming cut 5 bases from V and 3 bases from J; bases unmatched to any gene: 7. The CDR3 DNA is TGTGCCAGCAGCCGCCGGGACAGCTTCTACGAGCAGTACTTC. Translated: CASSRRDSFYEQYF.

The CDR3 nucleotides read TGCAGCGTTGAAGGCACAAATCAAGAGACCCAGTACTTC. Amino acid sequence: CSVEGTNQETQYF. The J gene is TRBJ2-5, the V gene TRBV29-1; D remains unclear. Germline CDR1 SQVTM, CDR2 ANQGSEA. V was clipped by 1 base and J by 2 bases, with 8 bases between them. The CDR3 totals 13 residues.

J is TRBJ1-2 and V is TRBV7-9, with 9 bases matching TRBD1. V gave up 2 bases and J gave up 6 bases; unmatched junction bases: 16. From germline, CDR1 is SEHNR and CDR2 FQNEAQ (reference sequence). This CDR3 has 18 amino acids. CDR3 sequence: CASSLSRARQGGRDGYTF. As DNA, the CDR3 is TGTGCCAGCAGCTTATCCCGAGCCCGACAGGGGGGAAGGGATGGCTACACCTTC. Full variable domain (outside the CDR3, taken from reference TRBV7-9 and TRBJ1-2): DTGVSQNPRHKITKRGQNVTFRCDPISEHNRLYWYRQTLGQGPEFLTYFQNEAQLEKSRLLSDRFSAERPKGSFSTLEIQRTEQGDSAMYLCASSLSRARQGGRDGYTFGSGTRLTVV.

The rearrangement joins TRBV19 to TRBJ1-5; D is perhaps TRBD1 (5 bases). CDR3 length equals 15 residues. In germline, CDR1 is LNHDA, CDR2 SQIVND (reference sequence). The V and J ends lost 1 base and 9 bases respectively, with 16 bases between them. CDR3 in amino acids: CASSIGTGEVGPQHF. DNA of the CDR3: TGTGCCAGTAGTATAGGCACAGGCGAGGTAGGGCCCCAGCATTTT.

This chain connects TRBV5-8 to TRBJ1-5; D remains ambiguous. The CDR3 is 16 residues long. Looked up from germline, CDR1 is SGHTS and CDR2 is YDEGEE. Trimming took off 0 bases at V and 4 bases at J, with 14 bases between the two ends. CDR3 sequence (DNA): TGTGCCAGCAGCTTGGAGCCAGCCGCTTCTAATCAGCCCCAGCATTTT. Amino acid sequence: CASSLEPAASNQPQHF. The whole variable domain, remainder taken from reference TRBV5-8 and TRBJ1-5, is EAGVTQSPTHLIKTRGQQATLRCSPISGHTSVYWYQQALGLGLQFLLWYDEGEERNRGNFPPRFSGRQFPNYSSELNVNALELEDSALYLCASSLEPAASNQPQHFGDGTRLSIL.